A single sample gave rise to the 9 T cell receptor beta chains below, sequenced in a study of breast tumors, draining lymph nodes, adjacent tissues. TCRdb re-called the multiplex PCR reads through MiXCR, storing one row per CDR3 protein. The sample holds 150,000 to 200,000 distinct CDR3 sequences, 30% to 35% seen once. Axillary draining lymph nodes of breast cancer patients supplied the node samples. The sample comprised axillary lymph node tissue. The receptors originated from a female donor with breast cancer. Some clones in this sample may be carry-over from other donors' samples.

A few counts support this clonotype. A much larger clone differs from this one at a single base, so this may be a read error. V is TRBV28 and J is TRBJ1-2, with D perhaps matching TRBD1 (5 bases). Germline lookup yields CDR1 MDHEN and CDR2 SYDVKM. The CDR3 has 13 amino acids. The CDR3 here is CAGSFRGDYGYTF. CDR3 sequence (DNA): TGTGCCGGCAGTTTTCGGGGGGACTATGGCTACACCTTC.

This clonotype was counted many times. This chain joins TRBV2 and TRBJ1-6, with a weak D call TRBD1 (6 bases). Germline-derived CDR1 and CDR2 are SNHLY and FYNNEI. This CDR3 region has 15 residues. V shed 10 bases and J shed 10 bases, with 23 bases lying between them. The CDR3 DNA is TGTGCCACCTCCCGACAGGCTGGGGTCAAATCACCCCTCCACTTT. It specifies CATSRQAGVKSPLHF.

About this clonotype: This may be a read error: a much more frequent sequence differs by one nucleotide. The rearrangement joins TRBV30 to TRBJ2-3; possible D gene TRBD2, 5 bases. CDR3 length equals 15 residues. With 2 bases removed from V and 1 base from J, the gap between germline ends came to 13 bases. CDR1 is GTSNPN and CDR2 is SVGIG in the germline V gene (reference sequence). The CDR3 is CAWSKTRAGTDTQYF. The CDR3 DNA reads TGTGCCTGGAGTAAGACCCGAGCGGGCACAGATACGCAGTATTTT.

To note about this clonotype: A read error is likely, as this CDR3 ends without the conserved phenylalanine or tryptophan. The chain combines TRBV6-2 or TRBV6-3 with TRBJ1-2; the match to TRBD1 covers 9 bases. Trimming removed 4 bases from V and 3 bases from J; junction bases left unmatched: 3. Germline values: CDR1 MNHEY, CDR2 SVGEGT. The length of the CDR3 is 14 residues. This chain's CDR3 is CASSLTGGDYGYTL. In DNA, the CDR3 is TGTGCCAGCAGTTTGACAGGGGGTGACTATGGCTACACCCTC.

This clonotype appeared many times. The rearrangement uses TRBV5-1 and TRBJ2-7, with 10 positions matching TRBD1. V trimming: 5 bases; J trimming: 5 bases; junction bases outside the gene matches: 7. Germline assignment: CDR1 SGHRS and CDR2 YFSETQ. This CDR3 spans 14 amino acids. Written as DNA, the CDR3 is TGCGCCAGCAGGGGGACAGGGGAGTACCACGAGCAGTACTTC. Its protein product is CASRGTGEYHEQYF.

The chain carries TRBV4-3 and TRBJ2-4, with TRBD1 matching over 8 bases. Germline lookup yields CDR1 LGHNA and CDR2 YSLEER. V shed 4 bases, J shed 0 bases, and the junction held 11 bases outside the gene matches. This CDR3 is 18 amino acids long. This CDR3 is CASSPHVPGGAAKNIQYF. In DNA form, the CDR3 reads TGCGCCAGCAGCCCCCATGTCCCAGGGGGCGCAGCCAAAAACATTCAGTACTTC.

This clonotype has a count of ten or more. The gene calls are TRBV6-4 and TRBJ2-1; 8 bases line up with TRBD2. The ends lost 5 bases at V and 8 bases at J; junction bases unmatched: 5. The CDR3 length is 13 residues. Germline V lookup: CDR1 MRHNA, CDR2 SNTAGT. The CDR3 region is CASSHGGAHEQFF. CDR3 coding DNA: TGTGCCAGCAGTCACGGGGGGGCCCATGAGCAGTTCTTC.

This clonotype was observed many times. The chain recombines TRBV6-1 with TRBJ2-3; D unresolved. V was trimmed by 4 bases and J by 2 bases, leaving 10 bases between them. The CDR3 runs 14 residues. CDR1 is MNHNS, CDR2 SASEGT, per germline. CDR3 sequence (DNA): TGTGCCAGCAGTGTGGGTGGAACCACAGATACGCAGTATTTT. Its protein product is CASSVGGTTDTQYF.

The chain is built from TRBV24-1 and TRBJ2-3; TRBD2 aligns across 9 bases. Germline CDR1 is KGHDR and CDR2 is SFDVKD. CDR3 length: 14 amino acids. This CDR3 is CARGWGGGADTQYF. The CDR3, as DNA: TGTGCTAGGGGGTGGGGCGGGGGGGCAGATACGCAGTATTTT.